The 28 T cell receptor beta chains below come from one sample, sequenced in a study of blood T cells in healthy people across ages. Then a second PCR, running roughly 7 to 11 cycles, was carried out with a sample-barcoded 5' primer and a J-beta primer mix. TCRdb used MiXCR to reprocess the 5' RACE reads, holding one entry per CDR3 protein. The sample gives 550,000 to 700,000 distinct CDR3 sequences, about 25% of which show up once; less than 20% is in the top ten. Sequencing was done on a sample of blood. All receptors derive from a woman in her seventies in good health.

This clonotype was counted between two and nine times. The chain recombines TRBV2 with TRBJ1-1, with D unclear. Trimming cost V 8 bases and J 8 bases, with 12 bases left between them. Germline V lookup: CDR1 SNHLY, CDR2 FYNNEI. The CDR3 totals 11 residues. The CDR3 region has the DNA TGTGCCAGCTACAAGGGATCCGAAGCTTTCTTT. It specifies CASYKGSEAFF.

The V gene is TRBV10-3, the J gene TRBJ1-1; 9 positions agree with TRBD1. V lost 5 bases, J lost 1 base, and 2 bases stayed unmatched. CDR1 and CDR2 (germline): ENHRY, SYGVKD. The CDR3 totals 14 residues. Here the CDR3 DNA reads TGTGCCATCAGTCCGGGACAGGGGAACACTGAAGCTTTCTTT. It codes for CAISPGQGNTEAFF.

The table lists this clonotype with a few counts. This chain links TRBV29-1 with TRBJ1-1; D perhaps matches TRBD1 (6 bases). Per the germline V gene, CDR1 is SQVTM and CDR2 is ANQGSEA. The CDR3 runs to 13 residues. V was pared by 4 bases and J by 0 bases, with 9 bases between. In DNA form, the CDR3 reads TGCAGCGTTGTCAGGGGCATGAACACTGAAGCTTTCTTT. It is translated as CSVVRGMNTEAFF.

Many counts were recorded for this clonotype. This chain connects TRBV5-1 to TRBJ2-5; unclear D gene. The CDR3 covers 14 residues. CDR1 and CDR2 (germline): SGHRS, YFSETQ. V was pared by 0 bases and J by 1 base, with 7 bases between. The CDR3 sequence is CASSLVQPQETQYF. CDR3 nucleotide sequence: TGCGCCAGCAGCTTGGTACAGCCCCAAGAGACCCAGTACTTC.

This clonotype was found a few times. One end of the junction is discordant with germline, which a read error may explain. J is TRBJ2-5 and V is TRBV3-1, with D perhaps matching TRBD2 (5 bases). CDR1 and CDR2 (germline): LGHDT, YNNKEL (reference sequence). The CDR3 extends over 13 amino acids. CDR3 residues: CASSRWEQGTQYF. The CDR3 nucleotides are TGTGCCAGCAGCCGTTGGGAGCAAGGGACCCAGTACTTC.

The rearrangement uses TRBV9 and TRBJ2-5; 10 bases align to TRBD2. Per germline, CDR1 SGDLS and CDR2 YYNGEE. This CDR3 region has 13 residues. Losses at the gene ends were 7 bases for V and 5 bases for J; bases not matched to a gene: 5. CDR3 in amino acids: CASAGTSAETQYF. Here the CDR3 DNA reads TGTGCCAGCGCCGGGACTAGCGCCGAGACCCAGTACTTC.

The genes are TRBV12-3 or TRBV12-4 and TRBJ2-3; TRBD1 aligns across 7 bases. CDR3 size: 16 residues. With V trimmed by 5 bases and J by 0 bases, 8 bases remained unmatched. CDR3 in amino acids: CASSITGTASTDTQYF. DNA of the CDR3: TGTGCCAGCAGTATCACCGGGACAGCTAGCACAGATACGCAGTATTTT.

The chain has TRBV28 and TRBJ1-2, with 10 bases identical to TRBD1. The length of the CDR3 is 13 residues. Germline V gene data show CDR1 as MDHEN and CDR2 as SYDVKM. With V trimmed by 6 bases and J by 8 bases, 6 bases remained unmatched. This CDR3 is CASRTGTGAGYTF. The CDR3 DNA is TGTGCCAGCAGGACCGGGACAGGGGCCGGCTACACCTTC.

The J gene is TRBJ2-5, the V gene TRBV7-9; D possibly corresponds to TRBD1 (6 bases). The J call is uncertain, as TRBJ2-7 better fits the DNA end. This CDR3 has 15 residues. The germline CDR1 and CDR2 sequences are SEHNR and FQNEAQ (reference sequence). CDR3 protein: CASSLGPGDVYEQYF. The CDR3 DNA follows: TGTGCCAGCAGCTTAGGACCAGGGGACGTCTACGAGCAGTACTTC.

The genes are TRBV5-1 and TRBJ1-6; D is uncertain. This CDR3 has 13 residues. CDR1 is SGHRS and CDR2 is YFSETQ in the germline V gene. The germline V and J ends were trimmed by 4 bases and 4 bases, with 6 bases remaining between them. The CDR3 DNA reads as TGCGCCAGCAGCGACCTGTATAATTCACCCCTCCACTTT. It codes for CASSDLYNSPLHF.

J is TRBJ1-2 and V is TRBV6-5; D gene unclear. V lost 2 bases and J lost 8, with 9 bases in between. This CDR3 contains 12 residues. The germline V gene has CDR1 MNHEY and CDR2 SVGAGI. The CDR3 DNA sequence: TGTGCCAGCAGTTACGGTAGCGGAGGCTACACCTTC. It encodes CASSYGSGGYTF.

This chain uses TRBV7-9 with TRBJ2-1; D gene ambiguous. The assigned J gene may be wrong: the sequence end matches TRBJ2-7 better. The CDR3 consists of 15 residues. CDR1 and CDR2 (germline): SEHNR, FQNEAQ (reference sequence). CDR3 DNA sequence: TGTGCCAGCAGCTTAGGCACCTTAGAACCCTACGAGCAGTACTTC. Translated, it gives CASSLGTLEPYEQYF.

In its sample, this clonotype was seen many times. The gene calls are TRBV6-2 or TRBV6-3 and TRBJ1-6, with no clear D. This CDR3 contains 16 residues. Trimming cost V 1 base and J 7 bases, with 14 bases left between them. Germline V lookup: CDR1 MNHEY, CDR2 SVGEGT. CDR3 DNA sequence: TGTGCCAGCAGTTACTTTATGGAAGCGCAGAATTCACCCCTCCACTTT. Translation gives CASSYFMEAQNSPLHF.

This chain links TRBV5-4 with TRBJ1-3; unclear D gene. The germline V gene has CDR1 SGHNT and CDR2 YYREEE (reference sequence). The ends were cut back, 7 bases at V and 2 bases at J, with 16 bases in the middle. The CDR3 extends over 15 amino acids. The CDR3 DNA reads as TGTGCCAGCGGAAAAATGGGAACAACTGGAAACACCATATATTTT. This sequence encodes CASGKMGTTGNTIYF.

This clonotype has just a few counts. Here the CDR3 reads CASSQRQSSYEQYF. For the CDR3, the DNA is TGTGCCAGCAGCCAGCGGCAGAGCTCCTACGAGCAGTACTTC. This rearrangement joins TRBV7-9 to TRBJ2-7, with a possible D match to TRBD2 (5 bases). The CDR3 extends over 14 amino acids. V dropped 5 bases and J dropped 0 bases, with 11 bases sitting between them. Germline V gene lookup returns CDR1 SEHNR and CDR2 FQNEAQ (reference sequence).

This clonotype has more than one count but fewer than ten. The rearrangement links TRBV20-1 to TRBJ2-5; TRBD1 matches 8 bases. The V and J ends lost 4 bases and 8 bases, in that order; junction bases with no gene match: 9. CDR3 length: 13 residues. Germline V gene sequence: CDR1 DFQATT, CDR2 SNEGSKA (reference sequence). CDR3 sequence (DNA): TGCAGTGCTAAAGGACAGGGATGGGAAACCCAGTACTTC. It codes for CSAKGQGWETQYF.

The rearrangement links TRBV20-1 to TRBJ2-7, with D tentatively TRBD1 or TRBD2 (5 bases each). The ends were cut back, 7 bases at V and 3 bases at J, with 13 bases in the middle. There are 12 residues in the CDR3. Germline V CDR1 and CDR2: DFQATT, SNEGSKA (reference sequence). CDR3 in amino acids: CSVRDQLYEQYF. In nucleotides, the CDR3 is TGCAGTGTTCGGGACCAACTCTACGAGCAGTACTTC.

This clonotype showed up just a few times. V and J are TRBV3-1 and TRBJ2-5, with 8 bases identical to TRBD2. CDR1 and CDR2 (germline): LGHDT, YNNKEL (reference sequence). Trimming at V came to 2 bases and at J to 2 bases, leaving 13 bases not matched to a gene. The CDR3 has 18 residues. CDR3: CASSQILRGAPSQETQYF. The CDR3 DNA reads TGTGCCAGCAGCCAAATATTGCGGGGGGCCCCTTCACAAGAGACCCAGTACTTC.

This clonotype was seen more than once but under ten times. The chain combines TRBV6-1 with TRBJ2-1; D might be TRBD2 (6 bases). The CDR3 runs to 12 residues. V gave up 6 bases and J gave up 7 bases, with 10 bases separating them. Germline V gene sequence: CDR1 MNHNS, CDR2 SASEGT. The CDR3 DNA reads TGTGCCAGCAGCTGGAGCGGGAATGAGCAGTTCTTC. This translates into CASSWSGNEQFF.

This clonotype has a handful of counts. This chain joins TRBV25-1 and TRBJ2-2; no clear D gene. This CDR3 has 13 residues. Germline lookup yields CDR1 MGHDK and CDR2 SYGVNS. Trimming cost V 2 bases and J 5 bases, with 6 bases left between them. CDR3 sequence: CASSELGTGELFF. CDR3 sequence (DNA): TGTGCCAGCAGTGAACTTGGGACCGGGGAGCTGTTTTTT.

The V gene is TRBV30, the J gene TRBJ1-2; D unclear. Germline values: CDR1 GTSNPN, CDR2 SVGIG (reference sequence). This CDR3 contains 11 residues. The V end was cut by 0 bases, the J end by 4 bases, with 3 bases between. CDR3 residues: CAWSVSYGYTF. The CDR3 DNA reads TGTGCCTGGAGTGTGAGCTATGGCTACACCTTC.

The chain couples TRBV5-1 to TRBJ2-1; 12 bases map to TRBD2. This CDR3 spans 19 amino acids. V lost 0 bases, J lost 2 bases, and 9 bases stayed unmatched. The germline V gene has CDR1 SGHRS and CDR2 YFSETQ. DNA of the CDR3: TGCGCCAGCAGCTTGGCCGGTCGGGCTAGCGGGAGGGCCTACAATGAGCAGTTCTTC. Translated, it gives CASSLAGRASGRAYNEQFF.

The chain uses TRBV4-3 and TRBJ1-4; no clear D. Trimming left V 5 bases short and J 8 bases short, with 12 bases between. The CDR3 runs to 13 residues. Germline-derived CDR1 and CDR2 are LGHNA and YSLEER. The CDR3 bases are TGCGCCAGCAGCGTACGGGAACAGGAAAAACTGTTTTTT. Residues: CASSVREQEKLFF.

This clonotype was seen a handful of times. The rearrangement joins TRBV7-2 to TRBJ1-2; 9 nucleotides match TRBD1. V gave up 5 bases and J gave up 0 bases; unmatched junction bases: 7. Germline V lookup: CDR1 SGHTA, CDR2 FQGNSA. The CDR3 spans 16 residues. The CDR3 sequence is CASSRDRGSANYGYTF. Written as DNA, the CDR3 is TGTGCCAGCAGCCGCGACAGGGGGTCAGCTAACTATGGCTACACCTTC.

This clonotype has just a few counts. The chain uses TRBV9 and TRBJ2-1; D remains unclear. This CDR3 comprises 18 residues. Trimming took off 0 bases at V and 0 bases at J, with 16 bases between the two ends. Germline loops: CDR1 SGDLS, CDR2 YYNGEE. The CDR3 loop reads CASSVGGRPSYSYNEQFF. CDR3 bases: TGTGCCAGCAGCGTAGGGGGTCGGCCTAGTTACTCCTACAATGAGCAGTTCTTC.

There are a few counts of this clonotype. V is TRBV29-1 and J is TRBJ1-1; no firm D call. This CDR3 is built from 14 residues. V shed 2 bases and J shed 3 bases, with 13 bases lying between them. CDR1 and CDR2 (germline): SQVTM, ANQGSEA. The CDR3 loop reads CSVEYRRRDTEAFF. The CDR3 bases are TGCAGCGTTGAATACCGCAGGAGGGACACTGAAGCTTTCTTT.

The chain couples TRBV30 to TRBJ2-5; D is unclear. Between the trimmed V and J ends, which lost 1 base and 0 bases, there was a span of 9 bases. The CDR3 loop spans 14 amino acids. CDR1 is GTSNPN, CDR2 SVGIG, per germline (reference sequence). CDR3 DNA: TGTGCCTGGAGTGCATGGGTTCACCAAGAGACCCAGTACTTC. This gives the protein CAWSAWVHQETQYF.

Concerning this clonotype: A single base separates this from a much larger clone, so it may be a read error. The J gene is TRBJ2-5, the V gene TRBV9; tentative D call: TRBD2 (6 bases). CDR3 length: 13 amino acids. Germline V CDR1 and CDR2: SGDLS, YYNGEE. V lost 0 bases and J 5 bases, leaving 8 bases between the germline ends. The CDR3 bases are TGTGCCAGCAGCGTAGGGGGGAGGGAGACCCAGTACTTC. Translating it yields CASSVGGRETQYF.